These T cell receptor beta chains were read from a single sample in a study of response to subunit inactivated influenza vaccine. TCRdb used MiXCR to reprocess the RT-PCR reads, holding one entry per CDR3 protein. The sample holds approximately 530,000 distinct CDR3 sequences, less than 7.5% seen once. Here the sequenced sample was PBMCs from blood, taken 23 months after vaccination. These receptors originate from a man between 50 and 69 years old who received an inactivated influenza vaccine. Each CDR3 is given with its conserved first and last residue. D genes are given only for firm matches. The size entry is marked missing in some rows and otherwise reads once, few, many or a size class.

j_call,clone_size,v_call,d_call,cdr3_aa,cdr3_nt
TRBJ2-2,few,TRBV5-6,.,CASSLVGSAGELFF,TGTGCCAGCAGCCTCGTTGGGTCCGCCGGGGAGCTGTTTTTT
TRBJ2-5,.,TRBV20-1,TRBD1,CSAERQGVKETQYF,TGCAGTGCAGAGAGACAGGGGGTAAAAGAGACCCAGTACTTC
TRBJ2-1,.,TRBV9,TRBD2,CASSVATGRRVYEQFF,TGTGCCAGCAGCGTAGCCACCGGGAGGCGTGTCTATGAGCAGTTCTTC
TRBJ2-2,few,TRBV20-1,.,CSARVTSANTGELFF,TGCAGTGCTAGAGTGACGTCCGCGAACACCGGGGAGCTGTTTTTT
TRBJ2-3,few,TRBV5-1,TRBD2,CASSLVSSGIPTDTQYF,TGCGCCAGCAGCTTGGTCTCTAGCGGGATTCCCACAGATACGCAGTATTTT
TRBJ2-3,.,TRBV19,.,CASRAGSGDTQYF,TGTGCCAGTAGAGCTGGGTCAGGGGATACGCAGTATTTT
TRBJ1-4,.,TRBV20-1,.,CSARESGGPRANEKLFF,TGCAGTGCTAGAGAGTCTGGCGGCCCGAGGGCGAATGAAAAACTGTTTTTT
TRBJ2-3,many,TRBV6-2/TRBV6-3,TRBD2,CASRAGGRDTQYF,TGTGCCAGCAGGGCGGGGGGCCGAGATACGCAGTATTTT
TRBJ1-2,few,TRBV3-1,.,CASSQSGLKDGGYTF,TGTGCCAGCAGCCAGTCCGGGTTAAAAGATGGGGGCTACACCTTC
TRBJ1-5,many,TRBV30,TRBD1,CAWSVQGNQPQHF,TGTGCCTGGAGTGTACAGGGGAATCAGCCCCAGCATTTT
TRBJ2-2,.,TRBV6-5,TRBD1,CASRYRGNTGELFF,TGTGCCAGCAGGTACAGGGGTAACACCGGGGAGCTGTTTTTT
TRBJ2-7,few,TRBV12-3/TRBV12-4,.,CASSPGGIPGEQYF,TGTGCCAGCAGCCCGGGGGGCATCCCGGGCGAGCAGTACTTC
TRBJ1-2,.,TRBV20-1,.,CSAREQAPNYGYTF,TGCAGTGCTAGAGAACAGGCCCCTAACTATGGCTACACCTTC
TRBJ2-5,many,TRBV29-1,.,CSAAGLQETQYF,TGCAGCGCCGCCGGGCTCCAAGAGACCCAGTACTTC
TRBJ2-1,many,TRBV5-1,.,CASSLALVGPSNEQFF,TGCGCCAGCAGCTTAGCCTTGGTCGGCCCTAGCAATGAGCAGTTCTTC
TRBJ1-3,many,TRBV28,.,CASSFGRISGNTIYF,TGTGCCAGCAGTTTTGGACGGATCTCTGGAAACACCATATATTTT
TRBJ2-3,.,TRBV23-1,TRBD2,CASSQSQAGGHDTQYF,TGCGCCAGCAGTCAATCCCAAGCGGGGGGGCACGATACGCAGTATTTT